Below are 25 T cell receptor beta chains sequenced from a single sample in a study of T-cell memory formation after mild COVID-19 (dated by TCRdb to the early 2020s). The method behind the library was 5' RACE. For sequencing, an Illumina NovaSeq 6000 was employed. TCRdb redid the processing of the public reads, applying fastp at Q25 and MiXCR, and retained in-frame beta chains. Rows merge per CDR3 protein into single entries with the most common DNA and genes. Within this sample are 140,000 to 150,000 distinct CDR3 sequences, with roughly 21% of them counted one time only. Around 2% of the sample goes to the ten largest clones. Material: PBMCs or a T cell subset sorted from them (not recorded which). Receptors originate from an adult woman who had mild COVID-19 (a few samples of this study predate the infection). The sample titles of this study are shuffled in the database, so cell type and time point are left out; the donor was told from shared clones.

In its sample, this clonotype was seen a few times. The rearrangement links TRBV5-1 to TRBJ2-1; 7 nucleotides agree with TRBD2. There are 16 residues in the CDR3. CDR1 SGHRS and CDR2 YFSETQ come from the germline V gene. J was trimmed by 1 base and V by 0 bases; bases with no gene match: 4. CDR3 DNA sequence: TGCGCCAGCAGCTTGGAGGCGGGAGTTTCCTACAATGAGCAGTTCTTC. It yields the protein CASSLEAGVSYNEQFF.

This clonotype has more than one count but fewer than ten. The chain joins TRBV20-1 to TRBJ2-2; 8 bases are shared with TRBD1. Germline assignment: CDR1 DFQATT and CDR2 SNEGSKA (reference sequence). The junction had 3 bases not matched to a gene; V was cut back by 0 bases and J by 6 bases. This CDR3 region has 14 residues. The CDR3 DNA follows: TGCAGTGCTAGAGACCCACAGGGGGCCGGGGAGCTGTTTTTT. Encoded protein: CSARDPQGAGELFF.

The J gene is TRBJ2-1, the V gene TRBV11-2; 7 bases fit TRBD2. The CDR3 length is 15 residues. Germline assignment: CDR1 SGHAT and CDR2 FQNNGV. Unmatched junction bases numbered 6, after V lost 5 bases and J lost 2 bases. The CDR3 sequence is CASSPGGRTYNEQFF. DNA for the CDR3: TGTGCCAGCAGCCCGGGGGGACGGACCTACAATGAGCAGTTCTTC.

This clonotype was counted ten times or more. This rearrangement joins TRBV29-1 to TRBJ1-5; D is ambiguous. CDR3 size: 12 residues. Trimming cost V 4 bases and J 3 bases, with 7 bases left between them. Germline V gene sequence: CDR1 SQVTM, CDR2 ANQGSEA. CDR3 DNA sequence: TGCAGCGTTGGCGAATTCAATCAGCCCCAGCATTTT. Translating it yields CSVGEFNQPQHF.

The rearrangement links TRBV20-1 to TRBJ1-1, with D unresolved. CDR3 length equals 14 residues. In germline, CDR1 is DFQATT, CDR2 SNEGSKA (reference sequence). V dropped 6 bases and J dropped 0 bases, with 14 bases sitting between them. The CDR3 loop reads CSALTVSLNTEAFF. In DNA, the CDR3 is TGCAGTGCCCTGACTGTCAGTTTGAACACTGAAGCTTTCTTT.

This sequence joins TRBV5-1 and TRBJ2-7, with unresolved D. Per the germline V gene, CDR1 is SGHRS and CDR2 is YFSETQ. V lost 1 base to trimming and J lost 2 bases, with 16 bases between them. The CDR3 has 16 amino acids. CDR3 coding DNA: TGCGCCAGCAGCTTGCCCCTTGGCGGTCCTACCTACGAGCAGTACTTC. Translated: CASSLPLGGPTYEQYF.

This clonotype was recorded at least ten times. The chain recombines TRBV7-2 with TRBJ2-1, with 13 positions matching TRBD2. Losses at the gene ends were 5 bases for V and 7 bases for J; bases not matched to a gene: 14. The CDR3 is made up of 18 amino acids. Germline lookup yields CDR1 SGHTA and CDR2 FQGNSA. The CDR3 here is CASSPPLAGGPSWNEQFF. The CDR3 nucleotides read TGTGCCAGCAGCCCGCCACTAGCGGGAGGGCCTTCGTGGAATGAGCAGTTCTTC.

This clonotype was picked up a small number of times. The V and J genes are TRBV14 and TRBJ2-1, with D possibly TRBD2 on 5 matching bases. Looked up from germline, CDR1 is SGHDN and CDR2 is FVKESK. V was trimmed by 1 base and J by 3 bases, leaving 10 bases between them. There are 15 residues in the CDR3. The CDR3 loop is CASSQVLRDYNEQFF. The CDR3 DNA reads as TGTGCCAGCAGCCAAGTCCTCCGGGACTACAATGAGCAGTTCTTC.

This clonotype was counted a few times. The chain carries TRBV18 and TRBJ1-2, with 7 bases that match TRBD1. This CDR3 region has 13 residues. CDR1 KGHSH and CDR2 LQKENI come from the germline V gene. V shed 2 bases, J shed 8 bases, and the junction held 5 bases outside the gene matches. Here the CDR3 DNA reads TGTGCCAGCTCACCAGACAGGGTGGGCGGCTACACCTTC. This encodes CASSPDRVGGYTF.

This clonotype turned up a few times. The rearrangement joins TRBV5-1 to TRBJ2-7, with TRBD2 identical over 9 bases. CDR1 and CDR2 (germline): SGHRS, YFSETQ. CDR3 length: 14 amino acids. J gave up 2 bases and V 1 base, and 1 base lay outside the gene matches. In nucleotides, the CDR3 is TGCGCCAGCAGCTTGCAGCGGGGGGCCTACGAGCAGTACTTC. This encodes CASSLQRGAYEQYF.

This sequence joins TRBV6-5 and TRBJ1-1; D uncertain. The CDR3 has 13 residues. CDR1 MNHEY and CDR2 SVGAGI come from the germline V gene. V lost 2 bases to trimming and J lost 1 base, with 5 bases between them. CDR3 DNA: TGTGCCAGCAGTTACCGGGGGAACACTGAAGCTTTCTTT. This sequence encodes CASSYRGNTEAFF.

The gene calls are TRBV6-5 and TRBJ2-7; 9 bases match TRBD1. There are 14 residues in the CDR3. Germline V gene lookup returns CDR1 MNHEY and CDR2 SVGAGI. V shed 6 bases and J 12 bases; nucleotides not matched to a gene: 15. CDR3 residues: CASRQGARLGEGYF. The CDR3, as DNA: TGTGCCAGCAGACAGGGGGCTCGCCTCGGAGAGGGGTACTTC.

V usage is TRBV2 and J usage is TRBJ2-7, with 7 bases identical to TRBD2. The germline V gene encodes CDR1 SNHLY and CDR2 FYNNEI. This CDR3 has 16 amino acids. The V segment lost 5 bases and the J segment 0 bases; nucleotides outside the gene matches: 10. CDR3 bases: TGTGCCAGCAGTCGGGGGGTTGCGGGGCTCTCCTACGAGCAGTACTTC. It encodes CASSRGVAGLSYEQYF.

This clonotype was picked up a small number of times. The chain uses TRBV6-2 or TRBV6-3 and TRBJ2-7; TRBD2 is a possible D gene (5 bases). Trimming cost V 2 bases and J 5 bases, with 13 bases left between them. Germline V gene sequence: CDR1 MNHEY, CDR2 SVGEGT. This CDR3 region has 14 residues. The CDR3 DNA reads TGTGCCAGCAGTTACGACGGGTCCGGGAACGAGCAGTACTTC. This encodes CASSYDGSGNEQYF.

The CDR3 spells CSVETGVGNTIYF. CDR3 bases: TGCAGCGTTGAAACGGGCGTTGGAAACACCATATATTTT. V gene TRBV29-1 combines with J gene TRBJ1-3; D ambiguous. This CDR3 spans 13 amino acids. Germline values: CDR1 SQVTM, CDR2 ANQGSEA. V was shortened by 2 bases and J by 3 bases, with 8 bases between the two germline ends.

This CDR3 reads CASTLRTQSRQTQYF. CDR3 coding DNA: TGTGCCAGCACCCTACGGACACAATCGAGGCAGACCCAGTACTTC. The V gene is TRBV7-8, the J gene TRBJ2-5, with a possible D match to TRBD1 (5 bases). V was shortened by 7 bases and J by 6 bases, with 21 bases between the two germline ends. The germline CDR1 and CDR2 sequences are SGHVS and FQNEAQ. The CDR3 is 15 amino acids.

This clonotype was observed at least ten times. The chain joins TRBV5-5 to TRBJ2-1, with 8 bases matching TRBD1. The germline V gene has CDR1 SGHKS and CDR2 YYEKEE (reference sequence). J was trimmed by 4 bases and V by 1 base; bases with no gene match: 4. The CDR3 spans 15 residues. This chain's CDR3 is CASSLSGQEYNEQFF. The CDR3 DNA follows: TGTGCCAGCAGCTTGTCGGGACAGGAATACAATGAGCAGTTCTTC.

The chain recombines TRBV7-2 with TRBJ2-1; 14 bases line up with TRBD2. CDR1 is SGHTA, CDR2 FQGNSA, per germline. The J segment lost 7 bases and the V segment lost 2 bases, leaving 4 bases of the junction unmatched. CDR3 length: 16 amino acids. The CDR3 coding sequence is TGTGCCAGCAGCTTAAGACTAGCGGGAGGGTATAATGAGCAGTTCTTC. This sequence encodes CASSLRLAGGYNEQFF.

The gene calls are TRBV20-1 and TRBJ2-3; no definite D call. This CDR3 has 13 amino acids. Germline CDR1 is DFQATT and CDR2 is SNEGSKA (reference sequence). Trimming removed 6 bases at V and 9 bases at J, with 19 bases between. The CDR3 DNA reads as TGCAGTGCAGCCGGTGGTAGTATTGGCACGCAGTATTTT. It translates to CSAAGGSIGTQYF.

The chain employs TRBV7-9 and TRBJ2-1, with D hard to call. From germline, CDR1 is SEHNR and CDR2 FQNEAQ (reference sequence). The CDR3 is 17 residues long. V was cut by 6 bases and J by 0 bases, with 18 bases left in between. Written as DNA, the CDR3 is TGTGCCAGCAGACCCCCCATACGAAAGAGCTCCTACAATGAGCAGTTCTTC. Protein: CASRPPIRKSSYNEQFF.

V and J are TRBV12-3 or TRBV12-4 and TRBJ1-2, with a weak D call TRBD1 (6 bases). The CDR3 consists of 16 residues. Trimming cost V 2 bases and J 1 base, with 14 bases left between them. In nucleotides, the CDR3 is TGTGCCAGCAGTTTACAACAGGGATTTCTTAACTATGGCTACACCTTC. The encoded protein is CASSLQQGFLNYGYTF.

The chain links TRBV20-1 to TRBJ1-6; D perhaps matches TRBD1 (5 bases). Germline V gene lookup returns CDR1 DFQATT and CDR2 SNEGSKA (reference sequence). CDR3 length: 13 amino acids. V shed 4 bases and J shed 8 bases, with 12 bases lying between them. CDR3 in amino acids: CSATYWGDSPLHF. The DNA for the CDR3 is TGCAGTGCTACCTATTGGGGCGATTCACCCCTCCACTTT.

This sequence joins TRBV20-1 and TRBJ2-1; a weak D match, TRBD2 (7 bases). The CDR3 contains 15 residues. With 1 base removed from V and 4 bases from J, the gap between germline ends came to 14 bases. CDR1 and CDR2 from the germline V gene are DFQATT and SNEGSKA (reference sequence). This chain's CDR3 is CSARAEAGTYNEQFF. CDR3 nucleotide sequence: TGCAGTGCTAGAGCCGAAGCGGGGACATACAATGAGCAGTTCTTC.

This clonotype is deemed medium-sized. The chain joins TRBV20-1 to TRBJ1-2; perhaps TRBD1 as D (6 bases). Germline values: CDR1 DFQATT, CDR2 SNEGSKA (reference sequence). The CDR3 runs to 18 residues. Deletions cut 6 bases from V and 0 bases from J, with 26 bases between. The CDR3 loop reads CSAARQAFSATPNYGYTF. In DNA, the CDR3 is TGCAGTGCGGCGAGACAGGCATTCTCTGCGACCCCTAACTATGGCTACACCTTC.

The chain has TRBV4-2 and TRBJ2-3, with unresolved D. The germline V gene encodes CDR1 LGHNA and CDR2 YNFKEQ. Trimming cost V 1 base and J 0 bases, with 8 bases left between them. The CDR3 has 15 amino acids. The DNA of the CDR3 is TGTGCCAGCAGCCAAGTCGGACCAAGCACAGATACGCAGTATTTT. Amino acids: CASSQVGPSTDTQYF.